This entry features one TCR beta chain sequence. This entry belongs to a study of blood T cell repertoires in COVID-19. Study background: The United States, Italy and Spain supplied acute and convalescent COVID-19 samples. Nucleic acid was either cDNA or gDNA, and it came from T cells, B-cell-depleted T cells, or PBMCs.

This CDR3 has 16 amino acids. Libraries were prepared by immunoSEQ multiplex PCR; TCRdb keeps only in-frame clonotypes and omits some of them. The table shows approximately 320,000 clones, with 80% to 90% occurring only once. Everyone who took part was roughly 18 to 89 years old, and they came from about 25 US areas. The material sequenced was PBMCs or T cells enriched from blood (not recorded which). This rearrangement joins TRBV21-1 to TRBJ1-1; the tabulated D call, TRBD1, remains unverified against the DNA. TRBV21-1 is a pseudogene locus. The clonotype was recovered from a woman under 30 who had recovered from COVID-19. CDR3 nucleotide sequence: TGTGCCAGCAGCAGAAAAGCTGTGACAGTCTACACTGAAGCTTTCTTT. Protein: CASSRKAVTVYTEAFF.